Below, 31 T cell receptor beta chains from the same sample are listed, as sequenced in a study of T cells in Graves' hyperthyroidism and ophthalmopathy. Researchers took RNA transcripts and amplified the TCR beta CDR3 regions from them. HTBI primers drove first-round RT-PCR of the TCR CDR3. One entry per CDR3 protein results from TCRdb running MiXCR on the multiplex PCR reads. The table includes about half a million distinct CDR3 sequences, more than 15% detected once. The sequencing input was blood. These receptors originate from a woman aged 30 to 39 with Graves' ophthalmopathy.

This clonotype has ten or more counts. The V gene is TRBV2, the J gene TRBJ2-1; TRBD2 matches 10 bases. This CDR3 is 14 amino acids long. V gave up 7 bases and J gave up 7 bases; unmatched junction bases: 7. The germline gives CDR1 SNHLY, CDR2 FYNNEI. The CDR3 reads CASILAGELNEQFF. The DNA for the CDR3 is TGTGCCAGCATTCTAGCGGGAGAATTAAATGAGCAGTTCTTC.

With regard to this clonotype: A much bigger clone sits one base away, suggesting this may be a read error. In DNA, the CDR3 is TGTGCCAGCAGCCAGCCCGAAACGACCACTAAAGCTTTCTTT. Encoded protein: CASSQPETTTKAFF. The V and J genes are TRBV28 and TRBJ1-1; D is uncertain. Germline V gene data show CDR1 as MDHEN and CDR2 as SYDVKM. CDR3 length equals 14 residues.

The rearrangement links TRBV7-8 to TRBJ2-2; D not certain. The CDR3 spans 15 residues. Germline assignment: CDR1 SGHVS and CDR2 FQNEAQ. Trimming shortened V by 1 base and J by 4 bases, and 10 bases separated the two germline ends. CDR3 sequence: CASSLVFSSTGELFF. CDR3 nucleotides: TGTGCCAGCAGCTTAGTTTTTTCTTCCACCGGGGAGCTGTTTTTT. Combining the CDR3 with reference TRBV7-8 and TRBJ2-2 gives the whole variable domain GAGVSQSPRYKVAKRGQDVALRCDPISGHVSLFWYQQALGQGPEFLTYFQNEAQLDKSGLPSDRFFAERPEGSVSTLKIQRTQQEDSAVYLCASSLVFSSTGELFFGEGSRLTVL.

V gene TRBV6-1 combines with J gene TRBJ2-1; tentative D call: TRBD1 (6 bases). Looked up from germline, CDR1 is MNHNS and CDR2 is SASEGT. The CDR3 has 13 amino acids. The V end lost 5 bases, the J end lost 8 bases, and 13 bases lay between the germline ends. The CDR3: CASSYYRADEQFF. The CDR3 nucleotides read TGTGCCAGCAGTTATTACAGGGCCGATGAGCAGTTCTTC.

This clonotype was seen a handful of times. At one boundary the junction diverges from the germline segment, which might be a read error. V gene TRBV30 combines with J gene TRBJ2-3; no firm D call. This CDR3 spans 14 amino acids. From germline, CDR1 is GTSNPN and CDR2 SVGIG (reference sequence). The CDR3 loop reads CAWSVSSSTDTQCF. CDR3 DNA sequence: TGTGCCTGGAGTGTATCCTCAAGCACAGATACGCAGTGTTTT.

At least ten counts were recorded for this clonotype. The CDR3 sequence: CASSEVSTDTQYF. CDR3 DNA: TGTGCCAGCTCAGAGGTTAGCACAGATACGCAGTATTTT. This sequence joins TRBV18 and TRBJ2-3; D is unclear. The CDR3 loop spans 13 amino acids. V gave up 5 bases and J gave up 0 bases, with 6 bases separating them. Germline V CDR1 and CDR2: KGHSH, LQKENI.

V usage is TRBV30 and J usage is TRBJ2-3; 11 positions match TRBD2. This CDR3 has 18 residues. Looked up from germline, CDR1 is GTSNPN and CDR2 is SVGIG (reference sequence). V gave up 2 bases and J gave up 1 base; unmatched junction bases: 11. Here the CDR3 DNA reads TGTGCCTGGAGTCTACTAGCGGGAGCCTACGGGGGCACAGATACGCAGTATTTT. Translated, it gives CAWSLLAGAYGGTDTQYF.

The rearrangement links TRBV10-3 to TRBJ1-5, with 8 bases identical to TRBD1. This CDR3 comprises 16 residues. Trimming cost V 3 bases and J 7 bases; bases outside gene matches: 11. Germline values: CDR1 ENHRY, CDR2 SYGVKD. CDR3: CAISDSDRGSGQPQHF. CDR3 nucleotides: TGTGCCATCAGTGACTCAGACAGGGGAAGCGGCCAGCCCCAGCATTTT.

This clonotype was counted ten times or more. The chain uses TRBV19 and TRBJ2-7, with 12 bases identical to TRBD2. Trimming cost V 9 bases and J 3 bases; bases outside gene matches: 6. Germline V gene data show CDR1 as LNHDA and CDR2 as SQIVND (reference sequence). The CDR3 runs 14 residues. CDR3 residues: CASSSTSGSYEQYF. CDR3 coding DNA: TGTGCCAGCAGCTCGACTAGCGGGAGCTACGAGCAGTACTTC.

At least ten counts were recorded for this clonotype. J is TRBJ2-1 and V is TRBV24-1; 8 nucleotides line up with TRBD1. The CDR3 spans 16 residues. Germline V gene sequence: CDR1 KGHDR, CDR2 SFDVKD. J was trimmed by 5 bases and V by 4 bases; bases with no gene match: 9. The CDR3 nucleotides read TGTGCCACCAGTGACCAATCCAGGGGGCACGACAATGAGCAGTTCTTC. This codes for CATSDQSRGHDNEQFF.

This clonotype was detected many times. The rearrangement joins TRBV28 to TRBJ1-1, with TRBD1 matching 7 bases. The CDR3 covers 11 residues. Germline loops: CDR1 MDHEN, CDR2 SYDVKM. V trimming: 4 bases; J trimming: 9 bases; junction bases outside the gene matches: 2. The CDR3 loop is CASSSGQKAFF. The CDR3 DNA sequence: TGTGCCAGCAGTTCGGGACAGAAAGCTTTCTTT.

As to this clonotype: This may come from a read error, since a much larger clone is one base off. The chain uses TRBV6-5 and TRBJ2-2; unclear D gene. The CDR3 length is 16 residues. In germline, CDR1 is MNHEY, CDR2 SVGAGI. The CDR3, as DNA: TGTGCCAGCAGTCACTCGGGCGAGCTCAGAACCGGGGAGCTGTTTTTT. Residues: CASSHSGELRTGELFF.

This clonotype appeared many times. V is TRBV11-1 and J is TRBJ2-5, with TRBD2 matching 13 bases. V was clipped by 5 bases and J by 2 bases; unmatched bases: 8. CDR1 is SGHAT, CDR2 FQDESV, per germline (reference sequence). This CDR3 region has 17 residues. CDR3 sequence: CASSHGLAGVVQETQYF. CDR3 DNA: TGTGCCAGCAGCCACGGACTAGCGGGAGTAGTACAAGAGACCCAGTACTTC.

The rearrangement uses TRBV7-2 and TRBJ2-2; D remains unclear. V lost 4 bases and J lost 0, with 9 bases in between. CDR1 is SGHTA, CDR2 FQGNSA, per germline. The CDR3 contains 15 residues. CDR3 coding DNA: TGTGCCAGCAGCTCCCGAGTATCGAACACCGGGGAGCTGTTTTTT. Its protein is CASSSRVSNTGELFF.

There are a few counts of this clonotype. The CDR3 region is CASSIGGLQYF. The CDR3, as DNA: TGTGCCAGTAGTATCGGAGGGTTGCAGTACTTC. J is TRBJ2-7 and V is TRBV19, with D possibly TRBD2 on 6 matching bases. This CDR3 comprises 11 residues. V lost 3 bases to trimming and J lost 9 bases, with 9 bases between them. Germline loops: CDR1 LNHDA, CDR2 SQIVND (reference sequence).

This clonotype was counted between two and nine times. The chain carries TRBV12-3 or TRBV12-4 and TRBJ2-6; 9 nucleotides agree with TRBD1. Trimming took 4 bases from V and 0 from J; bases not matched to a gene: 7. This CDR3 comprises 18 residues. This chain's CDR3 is CASSSYGQGRSGANVLTF. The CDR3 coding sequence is TGTGCCAGCAGTTCCTACGGACAGGGGCGCTCTGGGGCCAACGTCCTGACTTTC.

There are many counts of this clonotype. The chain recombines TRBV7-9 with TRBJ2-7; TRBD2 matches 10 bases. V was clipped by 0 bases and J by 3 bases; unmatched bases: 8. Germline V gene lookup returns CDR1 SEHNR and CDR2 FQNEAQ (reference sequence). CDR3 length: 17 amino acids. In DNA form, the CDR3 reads TGTGCCAGCAGCTTAGCCGTAGCGGGGGGAAGTTTCTACGAGCAGTACTTC. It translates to CASSLAVAGGSFYEQYF.

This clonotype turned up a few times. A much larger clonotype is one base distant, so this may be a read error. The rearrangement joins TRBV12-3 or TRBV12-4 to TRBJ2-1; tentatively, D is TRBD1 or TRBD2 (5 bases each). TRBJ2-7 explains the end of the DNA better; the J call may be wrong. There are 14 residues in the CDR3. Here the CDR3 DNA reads TGTGCCAGCAGTTTAGAGGTTCGGGGCAATGAGCAGTACTTC. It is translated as CASSLEVRGNEQYF.

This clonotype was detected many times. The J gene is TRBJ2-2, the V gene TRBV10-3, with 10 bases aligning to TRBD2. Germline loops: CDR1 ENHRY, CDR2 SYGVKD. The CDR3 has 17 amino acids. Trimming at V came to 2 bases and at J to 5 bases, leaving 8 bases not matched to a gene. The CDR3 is CAISEESSGRGTGELFF. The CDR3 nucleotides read TGTGCCATCAGTGAGGAATCTAGCGGGAGAGGGACCGGGGAGCTGTTTTTT.

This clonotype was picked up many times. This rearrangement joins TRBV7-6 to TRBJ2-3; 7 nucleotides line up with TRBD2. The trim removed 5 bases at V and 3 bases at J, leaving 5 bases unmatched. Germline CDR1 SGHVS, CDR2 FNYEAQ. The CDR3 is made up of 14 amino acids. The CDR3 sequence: CASSPLGGTDTQYF. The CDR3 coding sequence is TGTGCCAGCAGCCCCTTGGGGGGGACAGATACGCAGTATTTT.

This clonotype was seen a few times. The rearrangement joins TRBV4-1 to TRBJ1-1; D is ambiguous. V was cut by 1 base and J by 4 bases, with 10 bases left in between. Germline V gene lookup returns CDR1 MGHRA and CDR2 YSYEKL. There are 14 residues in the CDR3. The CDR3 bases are TGCGCCAGCAGCCAAGTTGCGGTGATCACTGAAGCTTTCTTT. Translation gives CASSQVAVITEAFF.

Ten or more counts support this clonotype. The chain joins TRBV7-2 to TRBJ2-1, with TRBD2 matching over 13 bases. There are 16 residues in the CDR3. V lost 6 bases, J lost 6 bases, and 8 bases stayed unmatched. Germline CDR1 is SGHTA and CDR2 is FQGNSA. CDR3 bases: TGTGCCAGCAGGGGACTCGGGACTAGCGGGGTCAATGAGCAGTTCTTC. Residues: CASRGLGTSGVNEQFF. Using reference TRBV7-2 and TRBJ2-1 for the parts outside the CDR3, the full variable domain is GAGVSQSPSNKVTEKGKDVELRCDPISGHTALYWYRQSLGQGLEFLIYFQGNSAPDKSGLPSDRFSAERTGGSVSTLTIQRTQQEDSAVYLCASRGLGTSGVNEQFFGPGTRLTVL.

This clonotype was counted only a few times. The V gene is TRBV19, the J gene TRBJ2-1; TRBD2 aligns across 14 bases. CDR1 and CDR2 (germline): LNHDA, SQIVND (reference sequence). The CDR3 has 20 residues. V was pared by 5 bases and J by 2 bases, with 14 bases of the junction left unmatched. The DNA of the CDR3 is TGTGCCAGTAGTGACCGACTAGCGGGAGGGGTCCTCAGGGCCTACAATGAGCAGTTCTTC. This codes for CASSDRLAGGVLRAYNEQFF.

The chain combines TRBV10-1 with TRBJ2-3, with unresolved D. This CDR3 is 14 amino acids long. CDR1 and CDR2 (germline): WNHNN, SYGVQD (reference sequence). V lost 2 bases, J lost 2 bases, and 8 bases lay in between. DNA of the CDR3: TGCGCCAGCAGTGAGAGCATACCCACAGATACGCAGTATTTT. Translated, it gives CASSESIPTDTQYF.

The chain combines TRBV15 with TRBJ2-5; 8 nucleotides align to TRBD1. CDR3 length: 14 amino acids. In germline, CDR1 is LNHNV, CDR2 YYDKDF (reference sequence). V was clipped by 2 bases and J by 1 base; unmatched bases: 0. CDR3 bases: TGTGCCACCAGCAGACAGGGGGCCCAAGAGACCCAGTACTTC. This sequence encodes CATSRQGAQETQYF.

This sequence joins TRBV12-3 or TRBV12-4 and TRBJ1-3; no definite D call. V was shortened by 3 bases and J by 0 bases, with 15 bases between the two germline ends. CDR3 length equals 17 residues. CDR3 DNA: TGTGCCAGCAGTTTTCAGATATGGGGTTCCTCTGGAAACACCATATATTTT. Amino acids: CASSFQIWGSSGNTIYF.

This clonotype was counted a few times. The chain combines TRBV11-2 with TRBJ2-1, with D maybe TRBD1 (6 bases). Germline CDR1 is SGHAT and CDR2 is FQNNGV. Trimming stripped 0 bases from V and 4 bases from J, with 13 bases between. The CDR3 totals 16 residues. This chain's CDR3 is CASSLDRTAIYNEQFF. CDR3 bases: TGTGCCAGCAGCTTAGATAGGACAGCAATATACAATGAGCAGTTCTTC.

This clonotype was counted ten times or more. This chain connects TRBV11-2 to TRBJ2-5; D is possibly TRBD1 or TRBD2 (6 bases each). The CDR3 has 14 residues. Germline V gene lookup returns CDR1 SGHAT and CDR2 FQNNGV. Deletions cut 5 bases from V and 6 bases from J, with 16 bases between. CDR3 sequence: CASSGGGGPKTQYF. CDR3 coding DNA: TGTGCCAGCAGCGGAGGAGGGGGGCCGAAGACCCAGTACTTC. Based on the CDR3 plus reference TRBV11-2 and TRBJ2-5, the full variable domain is EAGVAQSPRYKIIEKRQSVAFWCNPISGHATLYWYQQILGQGPKLLIQFQNNGVVDDSQLPKDRFSAERLKGVDSTLKIQPAKLEDSAVYLCASSGGGGPKTQYFGPGTRLLVL.

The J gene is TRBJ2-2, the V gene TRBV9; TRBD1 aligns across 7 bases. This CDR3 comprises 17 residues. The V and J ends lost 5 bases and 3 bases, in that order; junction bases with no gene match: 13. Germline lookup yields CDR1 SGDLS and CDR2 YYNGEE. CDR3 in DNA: TGTGCCAGCAGGACCAAATTTAGGGGGCCGGACACCGGGGAGCTGTTTTTT. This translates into CASRTKFRGPDTGELFF.

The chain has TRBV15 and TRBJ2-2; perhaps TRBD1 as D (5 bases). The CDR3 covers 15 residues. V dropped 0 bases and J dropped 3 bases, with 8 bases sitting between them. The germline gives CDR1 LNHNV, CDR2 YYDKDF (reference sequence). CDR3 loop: CATSRDDSHTGELFF. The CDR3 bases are TGTGCCACCAGCAGAGACGACAGTCACACCGGGGAGCTGTTTTTT.

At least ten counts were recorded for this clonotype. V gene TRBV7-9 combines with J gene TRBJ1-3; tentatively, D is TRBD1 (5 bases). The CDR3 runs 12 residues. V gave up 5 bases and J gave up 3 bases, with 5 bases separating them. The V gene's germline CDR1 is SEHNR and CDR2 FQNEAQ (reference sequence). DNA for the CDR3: TGTGCCAGCAGCGACAGTGGAAACACCATATATTTT. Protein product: CASSDSGNTIYF.